These 15 T cell receptor beta chains originate from one sample sequenced in a study of T cells after yellow fever vaccination (dated by TCRdb to the late 2010s). The sample's treatment or condition label, in plain terms: live attenuated yellow fever vaccine strain. The method behind the library was 5' RACE. Instrument used: Illumina NovaSeq 6000. TCRdb passed the public sequencing reads through fastp at Q25 and MiXCR, retaining productive beta sequences. Records with the same CDR3 protein are collapsed into one entry carrying the most frequent genes and DNA. Present in this sample are some 150,000 distinct CDR3 sequences, more than 9.5% of which were seen just once. The ten biggest clones cover about 40% of the sample. The starting material was CD8+ T cells sorted from PBMCs, obtained 15 days after the yellow fever booster vaccination. These receptors were obtained from a man aged 18 to 30 who received the YFV17D yellow fever vaccine.

There are many counts of this clonotype. The V gene is TRBV5-1, the J gene TRBJ2-1; 9 bases align to TRBD1. CDR1 and CDR2 from the germline V gene are SGHRS and YFSETQ. The junction had 3 bases not matched to a gene; V was cut back by 0 bases and J by 8 bases. This CDR3 is 14 amino acids long. CDR3 sequence reads: CASSLGQGGDEQFF. CDR3 bases: TGCGCCAGCAGCTTGGGACAGGGGGGTGATGAGCAGTTCTTC.

The chain recombines TRBV6-6 with TRBJ2-7, with D perhaps given as TRBD1 or TRBD2 (5 bases each). Per germline, CDR1 MNHNY and CDR2 SVGAGI (reference sequence). V shed 6 bases and J shed 0 bases, with 15 bases lying between them. The CDR3 is made up of 15 amino acids. This chain's CDR3 is CASSGTPTSSYEQYF. The CDR3, as DNA: TGTGCCAGCAGCGGGACCCCAACGAGCTCCTACGAGCAGTACTTC.

This clonotype was observed a handful of times. This rearrangement joins TRBV5-1 to TRBJ2-2; possible D gene TRBD2, 6 bases. The CDR3 spans 15 residues. Germline CDR1 SGHRS, CDR2 YFSETQ. The V gene lost 4 bases and the J gene lost 4 bases, with 14 bases spanning the gap. Written as DNA, the CDR3 is TGCGCCAGCAGCGTTGGGACTGCTACCACCGGGGAGCTGTTTTTT. Translation gives CASSVGTATTGELFF.

CDR3 DNA sequence: TGCGCCAGCAGCCTCCCCCAGATAAGCACAGATACGCAGTATTTT. Translated, it gives CASSLPQISTDTQYF. The rearrangement joins TRBV4-1 to TRBJ2-3, with no clear D. The CDR3 totals 15 residues. Trimming stripped 4 bases from V and 0 bases from J, with 11 bases between. Germline-derived CDR1 and CDR2 are MGHRA and YSYEKL.

The rearrangement uses TRBV12-3 or TRBV12-4 and TRBJ1-5, with D tentatively TRBD1 (5 bases). The germline V and J ends were trimmed by 7 bases and 5 bases, with 15 bases remaining between them. The CDR3 loop spans 14 amino acids. The CDR3 bases are TGTGCCAGCACCATGCGGGGGGTGGATCAGCCCCAGCATTTT. Amino acid sequence: CASTMRGVDQPQHF.

Here the CDR3 reads CASSLGLVAGAFTDTQYF. The CDR3 DNA is TGTGCCAGCAGCTTGGGGCTGGTAGCGGGGGCCTTCACAGATACGCAGTATTTT. The chain is built from TRBV5-6 and TRBJ2-3; TRBD2 matches at 9 bases. CDR1 and CDR2 from the germline V gene are SGHDT and YYEEEE. After removal of 0 bases from V and 2 bases from J, the junction contained 10 bases not matched to a gene. The CDR3 extends over 18 amino acids.

CDR3 loop: CASGPQAINQPQHF. The CDR3 DNA follows: TGCGCCAGTGGGCCACAGGCCATCAATCAGCCCCAGCATTTT. The rearrangement links TRBV4-1 to TRBJ1-5; TRBD1 is a possible D gene (5 bases). Germline-derived CDR1 and CDR2 are MGHRA and YSYEKL. The CDR3 is 14 amino acids. V was cut by 9 bases and J by 3 bases, with 15 bases left in between.

The rearrangement joins TRBV10-2 to TRBJ1-4; D is perhaps TRBD1 (6 bases). Trimming took 4 bases from V and 8 from J, leaving 14 bases between them. Germline CDR1 is WSHSY and CDR2 is SAAADI. The CDR3 covers 14 residues. In DNA form, the CDR3 reads TGCGCCAGCAGTGGGGGGGGGCTGGGGGAAAAACTGTTTTTT. Protein sequence: CASSGGGLGEKLFF.

This clonotype was seen more than once but under ten times. Here the CDR3 reads CASSLLWFGGSKNIQYF. CDR3 DNA: TGTGCCAGCAGCCTTCTTTGGTTCGGGGGATCCAAAAACATTCAGTACTTC. This sequence joins TRBV5-5 and TRBJ2-4; D might be TRBD2 (6 bases). V was clipped by 4 bases and J by 2 bases, with 19 bases between them. The CDR3 consists of 17 residues. Looked up from germline, CDR1 is SGHKS and CDR2 is YYEKEE (reference sequence).

The chain has TRBV5-1 and TRBJ2-5; tentatively, D is TRBD2 (7 bases). V lost 3 bases and J lost 4, with 19 bases in between. The CDR3 sequence is 16 residues long. CDR1 and CDR2 (germline): SGHRS, YFSETQ. CDR3 residues: CASSYAPAGAGETQYF. Here the CDR3 DNA reads TGCGCCAGCAGCTACGCCCCCGCGGGGGCTGGAGAGACCCAGTACTTC.

The V gene is TRBV5-4, the J gene TRBJ2-7; TRBD2 aligns across 8 bases. The trim removed 1 base at V and 7 bases at J, leaving 4 bases unmatched. This CDR3 contains 13 residues. Germline V gives CDR1 SGHNT, CDR2 YYREEE (reference sequence). In nucleotides, the CDR3 is TGTGCCAGCAGCTTGTCTCGGGGGGGAGAGCAGTACGTC. Translated: CASSLSRGGEQYV.

The chain uses TRBV20-1 and TRBJ2-7; TRBD1 or TRBD2 may be the D gene (6 bases each). Germline CDR1 and CDR2: DFQATT and SNEGSKA (reference sequence). V lost 3 bases, J lost 5 bases, and 14 bases lay in between. This CDR3 has 13 amino acids. In DNA, the CDR3 is TGCAGTGCTAGTTACCGGAGGGGGGACGAGCAGTACTTC. Protein product: CSASYRRGDEQYF.

This chain links TRBV12-3 or TRBV12-4 with TRBJ1-5; 7 positions match TRBD1. After removal of 1 base from V and 0 bases from J, the junction contained 6 bases not matched to a gene. This CDR3 has 17 amino acids. CDR3 nucleotides: TGTGCCAGCAGTTTAGTGGGGACAGTTTATAGCAATCAGCCCCAGCATTTT. This encodes CASSLVGTVYSNQPQHF.

This sequence joins TRBV19 and TRBJ1-1; no firm D call. V dropped 5 bases and J dropped 7 bases, with 8 bases sitting between them. The CDR3 runs to 11 residues. The germline CDR1 and CDR2 sequences are LNHDA and SQIVND (reference sequence). For the CDR3, the DNA is TGTGCCAGTAGTCAGCGCAATGAAGCTTTCTTT. As protein: CASSQRNEAFF.

This clonotype was observed a few times. This sequence joins TRBV18 and TRBJ2-3; tentatively, D is TRBD2 (5 bases). The ends were cut back, 2 bases at V and 2 bases at J, with 8 bases in the middle. The CDR3 contains 14 residues. The V gene's germline CDR1 is KGHSH and CDR2 LQKENI. CDR3 nucleotide sequence: TGTGCCAGCTCACCATGGGAGAACACAGATACGCAGTATTTT. This sequence encodes CASSPWENTDTQYF.